A single sample gave rise to the 10 T cell receptor beta chains below, sequenced in a study of OX40 agonist ivuxolimab in advanced cancers. Profiling relied on immunoSEQ multiplex PCR, and the TCRdb table lists in-frame clones only, not all of them. Counted here are about 32,000 clones, roughly 80% occurring once; the ten biggest clones make up less than 25%. Sequencing was performed on CD4+ or CD8+ T cells sorted from blood, taken in a trial of the OX40 agonist ivuxolimab. The receptors were gathered from an adult with an advanced solid tumor such as melanoma, head and neck, liver or kidney cancer.

The chain is built from TRBV4-3 and TRBJ2-5; TRBD2 is a possible D gene (5 bases). The CDR3 sequence is 14 residues long. Germline-derived CDR1 and CDR2 are LGHNA and YSLEER. V was pared by 1 base and J by 5 bases, with 11 bases between. Here the CDR3 DNA reads TGCGCCAGCAGCCAAGTGGGAGAATCGGAGACCCAGTACTTC. Translated: CASSQVGESETQYF.

The V call is TRBV2, the J call TRBJ2-1; D tentatively fits TRBD1 or TRBD2 (6 bases each). Germline CDR1 is SNHLY and CDR2 is FYNNEI. The CDR3 is made up of 14 amino acids. V dropped 6 bases and J dropped 7 bases, with 16 bases sitting between them. CDR3 DNA: TGTGCCAGCAGGGAAACGGGGGCGGCAAATGAGCAGTTCTTC. This codes for CASRETGAANEQFF. Using reference TRBV2 and TRBJ2-1 for the parts outside the CDR3, the full variable domain is EPEVTQTPSHQVTQMGQEVILRCVPISNHLYFYWYRQILGQKVEFLVSFYNNEISEKSEIFDDQFSVERPDGSNFTLKIRSTKLEDSAMYFCASRETGAANEQFFGPGTRLTVL.

This chain uses TRBV11-3 with TRBJ1-1; D gene unclear. Trimming stripped 5 bases from V and 8 bases from J, with 12 bases between. Germline V gene data show CDR1 as SGHNT and CDR2 as YENEEA. This CDR3 is 12 amino acids long. CDR3 nucleotides: TGTGCCAGCAGCACCAGGACCTCCGAAGCTTTCTTT. Amino acid sequence: CASSTRTSEAFF.

The chain uses TRBV11-3 and TRBJ2-5, with 9 bases identical to TRBD2. The CDR3 runs to 16 residues. Germline V lookup: CDR1 SGHNT, CDR2 YENEEA. Losses at the gene ends were 5 bases for V and 5 bases for J; bases not matched to a gene: 12. The CDR3 DNA sequence: TGTGCCAGCAGCCCCCGCCAGGCGGGGGGGCTTGAGACCCAGTACTTC. It codes for CASSPRQAGGLETQYF. The full variable domain, in which reference TRBV11-3 and TRBJ2-5 provide the parts outside the CDR3, is EAGVVQSPRYKIIEKKQPVAFWCNPISGHNTLYWYLQNLGQGPELLIRYENEEAVDDSQLPKDRFSAERLKGVDSTLKIQPAELGDSAVYLCASSPRQAGGLETQYFGPGTRLLVL.

The gene calls are TRBV6-1 and TRBJ1-4; maybe TRBD1 (6 bases). This CDR3 spans 15 amino acids. Trimming shortened V by 5 bases and J by 4 bases, and 14 bases separated the two germline ends. The germline CDR1 and CDR2 sequences are MNHNS and SASEGT. The CDR3 sequence: CASSTLQGLNEKLFF. The CDR3 DNA reads as TGTGCCAGCAGTACCCTACAGGGACTTAATGAAAAACTGTTTTTT.

The rearrangement uses TRBV6-5 and TRBJ2-1; 7 bases agree with TRBD2. The germline V gene has CDR1 MNHEY and CDR2 SVGAGI. CDR3 length: 16 amino acids. With V trimmed by 4 bases and J by 7 bases, 13 bases remained unmatched. The CDR3 sequence: CASSSGVWGGGNEQFF. The CDR3, as DNA: TGTGCCAGCAGTTCGGGAGTTTGGGGGGGAGGGAATGAGCAGTTCTTC.

The V call is TRBV28, the J call TRBJ1-3; possible D gene TRBD1, 6 bases. Trimming took 7 bases from V and 4 from J, leaving 14 bases between them. Germline lookup yields CDR1 MDHEN and CDR2 SYDVKM. CDR3 length equals 14 residues. CDR3 sequence: CASTIQGTGNTIYF. In DNA form, the CDR3 reads TGTGCCAGCACCATACAGGGTACGGGAAACACCATATATTTT.

In this sample, this clone turned up once. This chain uses TRBV5-4 with TRBJ2-1; possible D gene TRBD1, 6 bases. The CDR3 runs to 13 residues. The ends were cut back, 7 bases at V and 3 bases at J, with 11 bases in the middle. In germline, CDR1 is SGHNT, CDR2 YYREEE (reference sequence). The CDR3 region is CASLLQGYNEQFF. CDR3 DNA sequence: TGTGCCAGCCTTTTACAGGGCTACAATGAGCAGTTCTTC.

This clone was detected a few times. V gene TRBV30 combines with J gene TRBJ1-1; no firm D call. The germline V gene encodes CDR1 GTSNPN and CDR2 SVGIG (reference sequence). This CDR3 is built from 15 residues. V lost 0 bases and J lost 5, with 16 bases in between. The chain's CDR3 is CAWSVQVTQGTEAFF. The CDR3 bases are TGTGCCTGGAGTGTTCAGGTGACGCAAGGTACTGAAGCTTTCTTT.

J is TRBJ2-1 and V is TRBV7-9, with 7 nucleotides matching TRBD2. The V gene end was trimmed by 0 bases and the J gene end by 9 bases; junction bases not matched to a gene: 5. Germline lookup yields CDR1 SEHNR and CDR2 FQNEAQ (reference sequence). CDR3 length: 14 amino acids. CDR3: CASSLAGRATEQFF. CDR3 coding DNA: TGTGCCAGCAGCTTAGCGGGGAGGGCCACTGAGCAGTTCTTC.